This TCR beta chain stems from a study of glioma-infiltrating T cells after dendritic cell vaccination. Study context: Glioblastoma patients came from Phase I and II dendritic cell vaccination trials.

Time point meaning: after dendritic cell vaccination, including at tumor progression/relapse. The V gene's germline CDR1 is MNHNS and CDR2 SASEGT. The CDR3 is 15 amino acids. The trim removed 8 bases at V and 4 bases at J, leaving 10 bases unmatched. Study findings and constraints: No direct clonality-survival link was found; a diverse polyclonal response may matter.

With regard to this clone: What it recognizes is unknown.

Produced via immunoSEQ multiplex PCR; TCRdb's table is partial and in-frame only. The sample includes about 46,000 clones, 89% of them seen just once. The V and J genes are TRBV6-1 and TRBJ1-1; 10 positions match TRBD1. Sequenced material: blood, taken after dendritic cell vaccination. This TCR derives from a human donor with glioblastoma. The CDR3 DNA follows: TGTGCCAGCGGACTGACAGGGGGCATCGGCACTGAAGCTTTCTTT. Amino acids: CASGLTGGIGTEAFF.